This TCR beta chain stems from a study of blood T cells in healthy people across ages. On the study more broadly: There was about one barcoded beta molecule captured by template switching per two T cells. Study-level points and caveats: Per million T cells, TCR beta diversity dropped roughly linearly as age increased. It was the long-lived donors that had more naive CD4+ cells and higher diversity than aged donors. Any conclusive comparison of naive versus antigen-experienced cells was prevented by using unsorted PBMCs.

This clonotype was detected a few times. The antigen is undetermined. Through a sample-barcoded 5' primer and a J-beta primer mix, a second PCR was run for roughly 6 to 11 cycles. TCRdb passed the 5' RACE reads through MiXCR, listing each CDR3 protein once. This table has roughly 1,300,000 distinct CDR3 sequences, approximately 59% appearing once. Germline V gene lookup returns CDR1 KGHDR and CDR2 SFDVKD. J lost 7 bases, V lost 4 bases, and 7 bases had no gene match. This CDR3 is built from 14 residues. The rearrangement links TRBV24-1 to TRBJ1-2; 8 nucleotides match TRBD1. Material for sequencing was blood. The origin of this receptor is a man between 18 and 35 years old in good health. CDR3 amino acids: CATSESPGTGGYTF. The CDR3 DNA reads as TGTGCCACCAGTGAGTCGCCGGGGACAGGTGGCTACACCTTC.